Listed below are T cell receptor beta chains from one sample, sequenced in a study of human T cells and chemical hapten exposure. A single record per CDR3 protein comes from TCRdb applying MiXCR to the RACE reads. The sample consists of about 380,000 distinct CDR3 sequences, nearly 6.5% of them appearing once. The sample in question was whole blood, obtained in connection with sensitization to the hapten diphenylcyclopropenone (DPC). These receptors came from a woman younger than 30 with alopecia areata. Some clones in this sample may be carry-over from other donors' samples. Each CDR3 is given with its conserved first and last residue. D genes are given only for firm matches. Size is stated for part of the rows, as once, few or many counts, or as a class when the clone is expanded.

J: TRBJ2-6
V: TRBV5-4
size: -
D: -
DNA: TGTGCCAGCAGCTTTGGGGGACTTGGGGCCAACGTCCTGACTTTC
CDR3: CASSFGGLGANVLTF

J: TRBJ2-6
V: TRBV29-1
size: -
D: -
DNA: TGCAGCGTTGAGGTAGCCAACGTCCTGACTTTC
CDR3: CSVEVANVLTF

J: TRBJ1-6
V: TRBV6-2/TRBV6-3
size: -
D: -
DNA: TGTGCCAGCAGTTACACACGGAACGGGAATTCACCCCTCCACTTT
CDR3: CASSYTRNGNSPLHF

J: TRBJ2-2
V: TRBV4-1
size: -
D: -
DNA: TGCGCCAGCAGCCAAGACTGGGACTCGACCGGGGAGCTGTTTTTT
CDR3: CASSQDWDSTGELFF

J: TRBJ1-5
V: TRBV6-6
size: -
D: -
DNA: TGTGCCAGCATGGGACGGAAGAGCGATTATCAGCCCCAGCATTTT
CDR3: CASMGRKSDYQPQHF

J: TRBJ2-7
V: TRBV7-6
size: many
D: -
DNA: TGTGCCAGCAGCCGGACCGACAGATACGAGCAGTACTTC
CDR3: CASSRTDRYEQYF

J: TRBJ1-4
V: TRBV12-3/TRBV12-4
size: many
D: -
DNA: TGTGCCAGCAGTTTCGGACGGGATAATGAAAAACTGTTTTTT
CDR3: CASSFGRDNEKLFF

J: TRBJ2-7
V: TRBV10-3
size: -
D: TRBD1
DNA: TGTGCCATCAGTGAGTCCGGGACAGGGGTGTTGGACGAGCAGTACTTC
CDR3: CAISESGTGVLDEQYF

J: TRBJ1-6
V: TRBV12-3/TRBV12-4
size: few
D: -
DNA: TGTGCCAGCAGCCCCTACACAAATTCACCCCTCCACTTT
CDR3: CASSPYTNSPLHF

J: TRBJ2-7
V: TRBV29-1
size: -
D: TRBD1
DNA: TGCAGCGTTAAGTTCCGGGACAGGGATGGATACGAGCAGTACTTC
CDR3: CSVKFRDRDGYEQYF

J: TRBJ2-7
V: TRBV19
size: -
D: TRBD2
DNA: TGTGCCAGTAGCTTGTGGGGACTAGGGCACTACGAGCAGTACTTC
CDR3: CASSLWGLGHYEQYF

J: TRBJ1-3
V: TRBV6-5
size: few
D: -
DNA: TGTGCCAGCAGTCCCTCGACAGCCAGAAAGGGCACCATATATTTT
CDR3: CASSPSTARKGTIYF

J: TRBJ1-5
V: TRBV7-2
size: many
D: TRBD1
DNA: TGTGCCAGCAGCCAAGGACAGGGGGCCCAGCCCCAGCATTTT
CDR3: CASSQGQGAQPQHF

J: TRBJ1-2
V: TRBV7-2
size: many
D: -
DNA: TGTGCCAGCAGCTCCACGGACCGCGGAGTCTATGGCTACACCTTC
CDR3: CASSSTDRGVYGYTF

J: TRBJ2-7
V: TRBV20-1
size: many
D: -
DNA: TGCAGTGCTTGGGTCGGCCGGTCCCGCGAGCAGTACTTC
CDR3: CSAWVGRSREQYF

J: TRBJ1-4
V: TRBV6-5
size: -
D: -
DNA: TGTGCCAGCGGTAGGCAGAAGGAAAAACTGTTTTTT
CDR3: CASGRQKEKLFF

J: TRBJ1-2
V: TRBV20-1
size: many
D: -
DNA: TGCAGTGCCAACAGGGATCTTAACTATGGCTACACCTTC
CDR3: CSANRDLNYGYTF

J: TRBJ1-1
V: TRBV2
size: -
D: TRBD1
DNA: TGTGCCAGCAGTTACAGGGGGGTTGACACTGAAGCTTTCTTT
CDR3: CASSYRGVDTEAFF

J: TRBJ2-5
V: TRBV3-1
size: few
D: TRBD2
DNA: TGTGCCAGCAGCCAAGTCCTCAGCGGGGGGGCCATGGGCGAGACCCAGTACTTC
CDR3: CASSQVLSGGAMGETQYF

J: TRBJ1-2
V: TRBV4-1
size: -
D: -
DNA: TGCGCCAGCAGCCAAGATGCCATGGTGAATGAGAACTATGGCTACACCTTC
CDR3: CASSQDAMVNENYGYTF

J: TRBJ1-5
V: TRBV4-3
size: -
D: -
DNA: TGCGCCAGCAGCCAAGATAAGAATTATGGGCCCCAGCATTTT
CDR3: CASSQDKNYGPQHF

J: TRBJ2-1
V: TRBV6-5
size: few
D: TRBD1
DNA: TGTGCCAGCAGTTATATGCAGGGGGCATATAATGAGCAGTTCTTC
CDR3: CASSYMQGAYNEQFF

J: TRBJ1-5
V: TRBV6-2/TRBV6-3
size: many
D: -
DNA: TGTGCCAGCAGTTACGACGGGGCGATGGGTCAGCCCCAGCATTTT
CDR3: CASSYDGAMGQPQHF

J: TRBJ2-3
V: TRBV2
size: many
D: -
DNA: TGTGCCAGCAGTGCAGGCACAGATACGCAGTATTTT
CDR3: CASSAGTDTQYF

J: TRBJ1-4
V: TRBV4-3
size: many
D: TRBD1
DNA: TGCGCCAGCAGCCAAGCATTTGGGACAGGGAATGAAAAACTGTTTTTT
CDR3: CASSQAFGTGNEKLFF

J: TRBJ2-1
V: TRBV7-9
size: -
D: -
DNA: TGTGCCAGCAGCCACTCCAATGCGGAGCAGTTCTTC
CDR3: CASSHSNAEQFF

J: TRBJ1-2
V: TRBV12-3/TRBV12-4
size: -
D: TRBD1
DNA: TGTGCCAGCAGTCGCGACAGGGTCTACGGCTACACCTTC
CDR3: CASSRDRVYGYTF

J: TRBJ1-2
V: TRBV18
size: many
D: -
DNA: TGTGCCAGCTCACTCGCCCGGGGGGCGTCTAACTATGGCTACACCTTC
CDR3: CASSLARGASNYGYTF

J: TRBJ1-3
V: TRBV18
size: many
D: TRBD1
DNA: TGTGCCAGCTCACCGGGACAGGGTAATTCTGGAAACACCATATATTTT
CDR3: CASSPGQGNSGNTIYF

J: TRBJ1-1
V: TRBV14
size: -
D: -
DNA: TGTGCCAGCAGCCGGGGGGCAGGGGTTTTTGAAGCTTTCTTT
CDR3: CASSRGAGVFEAFF

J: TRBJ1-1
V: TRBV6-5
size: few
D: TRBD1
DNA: TGTGCCAGCAGTTTTGACAGGGGGCCGGGGACTGAAGCTTTCTTT
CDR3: CASSFDRGPGTEAFF

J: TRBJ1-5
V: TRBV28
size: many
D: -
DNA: TGTGCCAGCAGTTGGGGGACACGGCCCCAGCATTTT
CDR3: CASSWGTRPQHF

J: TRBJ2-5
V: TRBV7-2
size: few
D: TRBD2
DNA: TGTGCCAGCAGGGCTAGCGGGGGGGCGCGGGAGACCCAGTACTTC
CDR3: CASRASGGARETQYF

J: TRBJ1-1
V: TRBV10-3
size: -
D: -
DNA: TGTGCCATCAGAGGCCAGTTTGAAGCTTTCTTT
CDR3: CAIRGQFEAFF

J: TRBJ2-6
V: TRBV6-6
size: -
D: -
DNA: TGTGCCAGCAGTTCTTCAGACACCCAGGGGGGGGCCAACGTCCTGACTTTC
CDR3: CASSSSDTQGGANVLTF

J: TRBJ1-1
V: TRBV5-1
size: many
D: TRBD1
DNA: TGCGCCAGCAGCTCGGGGACAGGGGTGAACACTGAAGCTTTCTTT
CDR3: CASSSGTGVNTEAFF

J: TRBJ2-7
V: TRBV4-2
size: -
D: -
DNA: TGTGCCAGCAGCCCCAGGGCAACAGCGGGCGCCTACTCCTACGAGCAGTACTTC
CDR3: CASSPRATAGAYSYEQYF

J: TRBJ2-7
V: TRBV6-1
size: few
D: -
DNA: TGTGCCAGCAGTGCCCGACGCGAGCAGTACTTC
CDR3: CASSARREQYF

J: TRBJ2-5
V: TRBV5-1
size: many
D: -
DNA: TGCGCCAGCAGCTTGGCCTCAAAGGGCGAGTCCCAGTACTTC
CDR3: CASSLASKGESQYF

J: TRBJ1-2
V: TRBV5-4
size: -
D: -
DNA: TGTGCCAGCAGCCCAGTCGGGGCTAACTATGGCTACACCTTC
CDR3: CASSPVGANYGYTF

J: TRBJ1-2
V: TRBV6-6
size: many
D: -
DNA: TGTGCCAGCTCTAAGGCCGCCGGTAACTATGGCTACACCTTC
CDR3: CASSKAAGNYGYTF

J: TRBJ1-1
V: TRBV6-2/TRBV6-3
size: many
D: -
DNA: TGTGCCAGCGGAGCCGGTTTGAACACTGAAGCTTTCTTT
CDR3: CASGAGLNTEAFF

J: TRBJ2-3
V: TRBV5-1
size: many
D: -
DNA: TGCGCCAGCATCCTTTCCGGCGTGAGCACAGATACGCAGTATTTT
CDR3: CASILSGVSTDTQYF

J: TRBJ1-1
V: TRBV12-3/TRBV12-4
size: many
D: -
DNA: TGTGCCAGCATCTGGGGCAGGAGTGAAGCTTTCTTT
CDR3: CASIWGRSEAFF

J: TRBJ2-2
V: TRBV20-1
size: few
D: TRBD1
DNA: TGCAGTGCTAGAGAAGGGACAGGGAGCAGCGGGGAGCTGTTTTTT
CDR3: CSAREGTGSSGELFF